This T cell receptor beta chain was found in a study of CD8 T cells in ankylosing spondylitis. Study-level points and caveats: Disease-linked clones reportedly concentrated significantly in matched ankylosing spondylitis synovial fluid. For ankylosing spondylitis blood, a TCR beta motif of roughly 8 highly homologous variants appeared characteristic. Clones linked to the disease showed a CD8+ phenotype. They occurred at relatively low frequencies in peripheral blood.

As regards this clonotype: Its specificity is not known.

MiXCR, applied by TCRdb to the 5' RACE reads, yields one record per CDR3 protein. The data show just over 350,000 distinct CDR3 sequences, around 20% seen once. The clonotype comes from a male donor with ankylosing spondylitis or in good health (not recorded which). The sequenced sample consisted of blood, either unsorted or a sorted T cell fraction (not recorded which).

The chain's CDR3 is CASSPGTGAEKLFF. The CDR3 coding sequence is TGTGCCAGCAGCCCCGGGACAGGGGCTGAAAAACTGTTTTTT. This rearrangement joins TRBV6-1 to TRBJ1-4; 10 positions match TRBD1. The CDR3 is 14 residues long. Germline lookup yields CDR1 MNHNS and CDR2 SASEGT. The V gene end was trimmed by 6 bases and the J gene end by 7 bases; junction bases not matched to a gene: 5.